The 14 T cell receptor beta chains presented below share a single source sample, sequenced in a study of CD8 T cells in ankylosing spondylitis. The study, taken as a whole, reports: Characteristic of ankylosing spondylitis blood, it appeared, was a TCR beta motif comprising several highly homologous variants.

TCRdb ran MiXCR on the 5' RACE reads and lists one entry per CDR3 protein. The data hold roughly 700,000 distinct CDR3 sequences, with under 20% observed a single time. Their antigen targets remain unknown. Sequencing input: blood, either unsorted or a sorted T cell fraction (not recorded which). These receptors were collected from a male donor with ankylosing spondylitis.

Many counts were recorded for this clonotype. This chain links TRBV2 with TRBJ1-4, with D possibly being TRBD1 (5 bases). The CDR3 is made up of 14 amino acids. V was clipped by 3 bases and J by 3 bases, with 8 bases between them. Germline V gene sequence: CDR1 SNHLY, CDR2 FYNNEI. DNA of the CDR3: TGTGCCAGCAGTGAGGGGGGGGCTAATGAAAAACTGTTTTTT. Translating it yields CASSEGGANEKLFF.

This clonotype was seen just once. This sequence joins TRBV20-1 and TRBJ2-1; 11 nucleotides align to TRBD2. Losses at the gene ends were 6 bases for V and 8 bases for J; bases not matched to a gene: 21. CDR1 DFQATT and CDR2 SNEGSKA come from the germline V gene (reference sequence). This CDR3 contains 18 residues. CDR3 coding DNA: TGCAGTGCCCATAATGCCAGAATTAGCGGGGGGGCAAAGTATGAGCAGTTCTTC. This encodes CSAHNARISGGAKYEQFF.

This chain uses TRBV29-1 with TRBJ1-5, with 8 bases lining up with TRBD1. CDR3 length: 15 amino acids. With V trimmed by 1 base and J by 7 bases, 9 bases remained unmatched. Germline CDR1 reads SQVTM; CDR2 reads ANQGSEA. CDR3 bases: TGCAGCGTTGAAGTTCCCGACAGGGGCGGGCAGCCCCAGCATTTT. Translating it yields CSVEVPDRGGQPQHF.

In this sample, this clonotype turned up a few times. V and J are TRBV7-2 and TRBJ2-2; D assignment may be TRBD1 or TRBD2 (5 bases each). Trimming cost V 2 bases and J 3 bases, with 13 bases left between them. CDR3 size: 16 residues. Per germline, CDR1 SGHTA and CDR2 FQGNSA. The CDR3, as DNA: TGTGCCAGCAGCTTACTACTCCTGGGGGACACCGGGGAGCTGTTTTTT. It codes for CASSLLLLGDTGELFF.

The genes are TRBV12-3 or TRBV12-4 and TRBJ1-2; D possibly corresponds to TRBD1 (5 bases). The length of the CDR3 is 14 residues. V was cut by 2 bases and J by 8 bases, with 15 bases left in between. The CDR3 nucleotides are TGTGCCAGCAGTTTACAGGGACCCATGGAAGGCTACACCTTC. Protein: CASSLQGPMEGYTF.

V and J are TRBV10-3 and TRBJ2-5; tentatively, D is TRBD1 (5 bases). The ends were cut back, 6 bases at V and 0 bases at J, with 11 bases in the middle. Germline CDR1 reads ENHRY; CDR2 reads SYGVKD. The CDR3 covers 14 residues. The DNA for the CDR3 is TGTGCCATCAGCGAGCAGGGAAACCAAGAGACCCAGTACTTC. Its translation is CAISEQGNQETQYF.

CDR3 nucleotides: TGTGCCAGCGCGGAGGGGGGGCGTAACGGGGAGCTGTTTTTT. Its translation is CASAEGGRNGELFF. This chain uses TRBV11-2 with TRBJ2-2; D is perhaps TRBD2 (7 bases). This CDR3 spans 14 amino acids. Germline assignment: CDR1 SGHAT and CDR2 FQNNGV. Trimming took 8 bases from V and 7 from J, leaving 17 bases between them.

The genes are TRBV4-1 and TRBJ2-5; D remains unclear. This CDR3 region has 14 residues. Trimming pared 0 bases from V and 5 bases from J, leaving 10 bases between. Germline-derived CDR1 and CDR2 are MGHRA and YSYEKL. The CDR3 DNA reads TGCGCCAGCAGCCAAGAAGGCGTGGCGGAGACCCAGTACTTC. This sequence encodes CASSQEGVAETQYF.

This sequence joins TRBV14 and TRBJ2-3; 11 bases are shared with TRBD2. V shed 6 bases and J 4 bases; nucleotides not matched to a gene: 9. Germline lookup yields CDR1 SGHDN and CDR2 FVKESK. This CDR3 is built from 16 residues. The CDR3 DNA follows: TGTGCCAGCAGTCCGCTAGCGGGGGGTTTCGCAGATACGCAGTATTTT. Translating gives CASSPLAGGFADTQYF.

The rearrangement uses TRBV4-3 and TRBJ1-5, with D tentatively TRBD1 (6 bases). The CDR3 has 18 residues. Germline CDR1 is LGHNA and CDR2 is YSLEER. V shed 3 bases and J shed 2 bases, with 20 bases lying between them. The CDR3 reads CASSHPTDDRRGNQPQHF. The CDR3 nucleotides are TGCGCCAGCAGCCACCCCACCGACGACAGGCGTGGCAATCAGCCCCAGCATTTT.

This clonotype has more than one count but fewer than ten. The V gene is TRBV9, the J gene TRBJ2-1; 10 nucleotides match TRBD1. CDR1 is SGDLS and CDR2 is YYNGEE in the germline V gene. This CDR3 contains 15 residues. Germline trimming cut 0 bases from V and 6 bases from J; bases unmatched to any gene: 3. The chain's CDR3 is CASSVEGQGSNEQFF. The CDR3 DNA is TGTGCCAGCAGCGTAGAGGGACAGGGGAGCAATGAGCAGTTCTTC.

Only a few counts were recorded for this clonotype. V usage is TRBV27 and J usage is TRBJ2-7; maybe TRBD2 (6 bases). Germline CDR1 and CDR2: MNHEY and SMNVEV (reference sequence). V lost 5 bases and J 9 bases, leaving 17 bases between the germline ends. The CDR3 has 13 amino acids. CDR3 region: CASSAWDSRGQYF. The CDR3 coding sequence is TGTGCCAGCAGTGCCTGGGACTCACGCGGGCAGTACTTC.

This clonotype was recorded a few times. The chain employs TRBV3-1 and TRBJ1-2, with D uncertain. Trimming left V 0 bases short and J 0 bases short, with 8 bases between. The CDR3 runs to 15 residues. Per germline, CDR1 LGHDT and CDR2 YNNKEL (reference sequence). The DNA of the CDR3 is TGTGCCAGCAGCCAAGATCACCAGCCTAACTATGGCTACACCTTC. This codes for CASSQDHQPNYGYTF. The full variable domain, in which reference TRBV3-1 and TRBJ1-2 provide the parts outside the CDR3, is DTAVSQTPKYLVTQMGNDKSIKCEQNLGHDTMYWYKQDSKKFLKIMFSYNNKELIINETVPNRFSPKSPDKAHLNLHINSLELGDSAVYFCASSQDHQPNYGYTFGSGTRLTVV.

In this sample, this clonotype turned up a few times. The rearrangement uses TRBV12-3 or TRBV12-4 and TRBJ1-2; D is uncertain. V was shortened by 10 bases and J by 2 bases, with 14 bases between the two germline ends. This CDR3 region has 13 residues. CDR3 sequence reads: CAIHTGGNYGYTF. DNA of the CDR3: TGTGCCATTCACACGGGCGGGAACTATGGCTACACCTTC.